The next 3 T cell receptor beta chains were all read from a single sample in a study of T cell clones after liver transplantation. Sequencing used immunoSEQ multiplex PCR; TCRdb keeps in-frame clones, though not all of them. Of some 110,000 clones in the sample, less than 95% were seen once. The sample in question was CD4+ T cells from blood, obtained 12 months after liver transplant. Source of these receptors: a human patient who received a liver transplant. Some T cells may originate from the graft donor.

V usage is TRBV4-1 and J usage is TRBJ2-4; D possibly matches TRBD1 or TRBD2 (5 bases each). There are 17 residues in the CDR3. Germline loops: CDR1 MGHRA, CDR2 YSYEKL. V was clipped by 1 base and J by 7 bases, with 20 bases between them. The CDR3 is CASSQGGYGGFGNIQYF. CDR3 nucleotide sequence: TGCGCCAGCAGCCAAGGAGGGTATGGGGGATTTGGCAACATTCAGTACTTC.

The chain combines TRBV28 with TRBJ2-5; 12 bases align to TRBD1. The germline V gene has CDR1 MDHEN and CDR2 SYDVKM. V was clipped by 7 bases and J by 5 bases; unmatched bases: 11. CDR3 size: 16 residues. DNA for the CDR3: TGTGCCAGCACCATCTCCGGGACAGGGGGCCTCGAGACCCAGTACTTC. Encoded protein: CASTISGTGGLETQYF.

The CDR3 DNA sequence: TGTGCCAGCAGGGGGACTAGCGCGACCGCAGATACGCAGTATTTT. Translation gives CASRGTSATADTQYF. V is TRBV2 and J is TRBJ2-3; 10 nucleotides align to TRBD2. V was clipped by 6 bases and J by 4 bases; unmatched bases: 7. CDR3 length: 15 amino acids. Per the germline V gene, CDR1 is SNHLY and CDR2 is FYNNEI. Supplemented by reference TRBV2 and TRBJ2-3, the full variable domain reads EPEVTQTPSHQVTQMGQEVILRCVPISNHLYFYWYRQILGQKVEFLVSFYNNEISEKSEIFDDQFSVERPDGSNFTLKIRSTKLEDSAMYFCASRGTSATADTQYFGPGTRLTVL.